This T cell receptor (beta chain) is drawn from a study of cytomegalovirus exposure and HLA in healthy donors. Study information: Earlier work reported 117 million unique TCR beta sequences from about 180 million T cells. Points from the study as a whole: In a later analysis, a missense DCLRE1C variant was linked to TCR beta V- and J-gene trimming. The dataset shows that most TCR sequences were rare, while some public TCRs occurred in many donors. Some TCR beta chains (roughly 150 of them) were listed as cytomegalovirus-associated.

The PCR made use of 60 Vbeta and 13 Jbeta primers. TCRdb's copy holds only in-frame clones and misses some; the assay was immunoSEQ multiplex PCR. The table has some 120,000 clones, about 79% seen once. CDR3 length equals 15 residues. V shed 5 bases, J shed 6 bases, and the junction held 11 bases outside the gene matches. CDR1 is SGHTA, CDR2 FQGTGA, per germline. As for this clone: Its antigen remains unknown.

V is TRBV7-3 and J is TRBJ2-3, with 7 positions matching TRBD2. Sequencing input: PBMCs. This clonotype originated in a young woman in good health and CMV-seropositive. The CDR3 loop reads CASSLAARGGDTQYF. CDR3 DNA: TGTGCCAGCAGCCTAGCGGCGAGGGGCGGGGATACGCAGTATTTT.